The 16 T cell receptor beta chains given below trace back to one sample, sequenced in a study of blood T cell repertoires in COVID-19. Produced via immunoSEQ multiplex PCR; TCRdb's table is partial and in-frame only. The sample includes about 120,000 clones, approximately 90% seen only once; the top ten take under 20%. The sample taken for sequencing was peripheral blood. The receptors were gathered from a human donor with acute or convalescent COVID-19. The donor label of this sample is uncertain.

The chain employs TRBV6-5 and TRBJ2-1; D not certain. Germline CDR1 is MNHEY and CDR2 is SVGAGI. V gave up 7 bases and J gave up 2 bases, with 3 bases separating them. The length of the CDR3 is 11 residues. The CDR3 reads CASTAYNEQFF. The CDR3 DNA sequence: TGTGCCAGCACCGCCTACAATGAGCAGTTCTTC.

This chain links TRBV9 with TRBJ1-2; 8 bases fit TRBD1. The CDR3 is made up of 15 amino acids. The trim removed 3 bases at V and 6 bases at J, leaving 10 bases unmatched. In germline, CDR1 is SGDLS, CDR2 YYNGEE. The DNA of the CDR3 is TGTGCCAGCAGCGCCTTCTCGGACAGGGTGGATGGCTACACCTTC. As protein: CASSAFSDRVDGYTF.

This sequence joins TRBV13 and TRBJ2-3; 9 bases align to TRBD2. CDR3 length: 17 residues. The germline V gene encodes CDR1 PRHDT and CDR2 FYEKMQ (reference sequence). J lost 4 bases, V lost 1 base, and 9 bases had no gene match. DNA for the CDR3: TGTGCCAGCAGCTTAGCTGTCCCTAGCGGGGTATCAGATACGCAGTATTTT. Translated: CASSLAVPSGVSDTQYF.

For the CDR3, the DNA is TGTGCCAGCAGCCGAGGGGGGACTAGCGGGGTCAATGAGCAGTTCTTC. Its translation: CASSRGGTSGVNEQFF. The V gene is TRBV5-4, the J gene TRBJ2-1; 13 nucleotides line up with TRBD2. The germline CDR1 and CDR2 sequences are SGHNT and YYREEE (reference sequence). After removal of 4 bases from V and 6 bases from J, the junction contained 7 bases not matched to a gene. The CDR3 has 16 residues.

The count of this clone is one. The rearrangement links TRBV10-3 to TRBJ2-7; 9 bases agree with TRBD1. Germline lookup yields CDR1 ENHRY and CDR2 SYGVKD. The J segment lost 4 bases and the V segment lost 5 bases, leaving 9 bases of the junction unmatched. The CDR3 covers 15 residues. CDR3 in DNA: TGTGCCATCAGTTCCCGGGACAGGGTACCTTACGAGCAGTACTTC. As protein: CAISSRDRVPYEQYF.

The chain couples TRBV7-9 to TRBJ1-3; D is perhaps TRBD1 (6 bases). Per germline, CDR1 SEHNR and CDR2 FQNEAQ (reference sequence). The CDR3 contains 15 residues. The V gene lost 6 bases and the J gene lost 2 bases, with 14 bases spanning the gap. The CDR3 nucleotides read TGTGCCAGCAGAGGCGGCGGGGGCCCTGGAAACACCATATATTTT. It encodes CASRGGGGPGNTIYF.

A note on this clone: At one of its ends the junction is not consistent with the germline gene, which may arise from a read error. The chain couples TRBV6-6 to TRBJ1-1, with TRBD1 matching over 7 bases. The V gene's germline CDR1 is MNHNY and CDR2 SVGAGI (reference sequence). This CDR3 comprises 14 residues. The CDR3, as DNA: TGTGCCAGCAGCCCCGACAGGGTGAAGACTGAAGCTTTCTTT. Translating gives CASSPDRVKTEAFF.

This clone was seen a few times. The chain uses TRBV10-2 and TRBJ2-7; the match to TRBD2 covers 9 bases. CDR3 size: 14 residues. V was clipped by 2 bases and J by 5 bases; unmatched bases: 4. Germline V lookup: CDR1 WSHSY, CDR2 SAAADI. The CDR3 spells CASSEGSGRDEQYF. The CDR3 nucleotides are TGCGCCAGCAGTGAGGGTAGCGGGAGAGACGAGCAGTACTTC.

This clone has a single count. The CDR3 is CASSLIGQGAGELFF. Written as DNA, the CDR3 is TGCGCCAGCAGCTTGATCGGACAGGGGGCCGGGGAGCTGTTTTTT. The chain uses TRBV5-1 and TRBJ2-2, with TRBD1 matching 10 bases. The germline V gene has CDR1 SGHRS and CDR2 YFSETQ. CDR3 length equals 15 residues. V shed 1 base and J 6 bases; nucleotides not matched to a gene: 3.

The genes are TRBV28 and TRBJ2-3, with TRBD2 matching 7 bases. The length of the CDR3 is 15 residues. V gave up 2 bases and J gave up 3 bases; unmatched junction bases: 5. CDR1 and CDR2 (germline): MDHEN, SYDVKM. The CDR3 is CASSLGGVRTDTQYF. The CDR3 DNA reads TGTGCCAGCAGTTTAGGGGGGGTGAGAACAGATACGCAGTATTTT.

The CDR3 coding sequence is TGTGCTAGTGGTGTGGGACTAGCGGGAGCTGATACGCAGTATTTT. Translating gives CASGVGLAGADTQYF. The chain carries TRBV12-5 and TRBJ2-3; 14 bases agree with TRBD2. The CDR3 covers 15 residues. J lost 6 bases, V lost 5 bases, and 4 bases had no gene match. Germline CDR1 and CDR2: LGHNT and FRNRAP.

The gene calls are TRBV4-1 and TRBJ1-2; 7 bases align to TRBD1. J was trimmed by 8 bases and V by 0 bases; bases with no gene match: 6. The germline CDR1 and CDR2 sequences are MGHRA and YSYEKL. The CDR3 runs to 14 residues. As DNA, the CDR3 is TGCGCCAGCAGCCAAGAATTCGACAGGGAGGGCTACACCTTC. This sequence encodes CASSQEFDREGYTF.

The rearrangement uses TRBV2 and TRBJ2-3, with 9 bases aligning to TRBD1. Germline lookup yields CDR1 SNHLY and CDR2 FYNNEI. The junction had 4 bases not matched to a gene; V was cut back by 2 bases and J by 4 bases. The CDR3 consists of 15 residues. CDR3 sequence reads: CASSEPGQGPDTQYF. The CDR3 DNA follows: TGTGCCAGCAGTGAACCGGGACAGGGCCCAGATACGCAGTATTTT. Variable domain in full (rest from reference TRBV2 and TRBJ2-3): EPEVTQTPSHQVTQMGQEVILRCVPISNHLYFYWYRQILGQKVEFLVSFYNNEISEKSEIFDDQFSVERPDGSNFTLKIRSTKLEDSAMYFCASSEPGQGPDTQYFGPGTRLTVL.

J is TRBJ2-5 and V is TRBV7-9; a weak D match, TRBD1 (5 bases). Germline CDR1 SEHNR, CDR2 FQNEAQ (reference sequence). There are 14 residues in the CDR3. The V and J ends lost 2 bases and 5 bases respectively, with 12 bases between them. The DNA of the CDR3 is TGTGCCAGCAGCTTATCAGGGTCTTGGGAGACCCAGTACTTC. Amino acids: CASSLSGSWETQYF.

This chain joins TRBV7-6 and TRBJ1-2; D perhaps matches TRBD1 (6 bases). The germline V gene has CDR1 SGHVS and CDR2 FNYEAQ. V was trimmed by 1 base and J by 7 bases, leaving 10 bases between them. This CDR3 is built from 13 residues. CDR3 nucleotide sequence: TGTGCCAGCAGCTTAGAGCAGGGGTCTGGCTACACCTTC. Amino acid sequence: CASSLEQGSGYTF.

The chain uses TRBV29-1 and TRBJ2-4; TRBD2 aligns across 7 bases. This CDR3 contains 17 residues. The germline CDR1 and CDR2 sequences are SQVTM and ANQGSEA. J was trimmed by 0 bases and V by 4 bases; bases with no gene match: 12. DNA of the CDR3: TGCAGCGTTGTGGGGGGGGGTTACAGCTTAGCCAAAAACATTCAGTACTTC. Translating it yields CSVVGGGYSLAKNIQYF.